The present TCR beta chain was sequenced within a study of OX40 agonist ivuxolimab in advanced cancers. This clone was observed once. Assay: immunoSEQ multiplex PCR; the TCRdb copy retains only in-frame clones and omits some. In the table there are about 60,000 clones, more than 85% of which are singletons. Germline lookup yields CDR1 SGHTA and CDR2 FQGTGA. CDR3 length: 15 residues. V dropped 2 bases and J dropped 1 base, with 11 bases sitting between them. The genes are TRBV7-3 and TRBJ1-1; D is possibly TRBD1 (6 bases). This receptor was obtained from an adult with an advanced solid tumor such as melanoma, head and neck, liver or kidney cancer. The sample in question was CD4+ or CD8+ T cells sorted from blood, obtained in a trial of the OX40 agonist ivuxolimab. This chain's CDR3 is CASSLQGLGNTEAFF. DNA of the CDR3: TGTGCCAGCAGCTTACAGGGGCTGGGGAACACTGAAGCTTTCTTT.